One T cell receptor (beta chain) is described in this entry. This specimen belongs to a study of blood T cell repertoires in COVID-19. For the study at large: Sites across the United States, Italy and Spain contributed samples from acute and convalescent COVID-19. Nucleic acid was either cDNA or gDNA, and it came from T cells, B-cell-depleted T cells, or PBMCs.

In the original processing: Cell counts per sample came from amplifying reference gene primers. The table came from immunoSEQ multiplex PCR; TCRdb's copy has only in-frame clones and leaves some out. V and J calls plus clone size are reproduced from that table; the DNA served to infer D and trimming. The repertoire holds 150,000 to 180,000 clones, roughly 84% seen once, with around 10% in the top ten. Seattle researchers signed up patients amid active infection and tracked them longitudinally. This TCR derives from a woman aged 55-70 years with COVID-19, enrolled during active disease. Input material: peripheral blood.

As DNA, the CDR3 is TGTGCCAGCAGTTTCGACAGGGGAGTAGACGAGCAGTACTTC. Translated, it gives CASSFDRGVDEQYF. The V and J genes are TRBV27 and TRBJ2-7, with 8 bases fitting TRBD1. Trimming at V came to 3 bases and at J to 5 bases, leaving 6 bases not matched to a gene. Germline V lookup: CDR1 MNHEY, CDR2 SMNVEV (reference sequence). This CDR3 has 14 residues.